One and the same sample provided the 3 T cell receptor beta chains below, sequenced in a study of CD8 T cells in ankylosing spondylitis. TCRdb reprocessed the 5' RACE reads with MiXCR, giving one entry per CDR3 protein. The table includes about 64,000 distinct CDR3 sequences, around 6.5% detected once. Specimen: synovial fluid, either unsorted or a sorted T cell fraction (not recorded which). These receptors were taken from a male donor with ankylosing spondylitis.

This clonotype was counted ten times or more. This sequence joins TRBV3-1 and TRBJ2-7; D is uncertain. V lost 2 bases and J lost 4, with 12 bases in between. Looked up from germline, CDR1 is LGHDT and CDR2 is YNNKEL (reference sequence). The CDR3 totals 14 residues. The CDR3: CASSQYRNVYEQYF. CDR3 nucleotides: TGTGCCAGCAGCCAATACAGAAACGTATACGAGCAGTACTTC.

The genes are TRBV6-1 and TRBJ2-2; D is undetermined. V was shortened by 2 bases and J by 0 bases, with 4 bases between the two germline ends. The V gene's germline CDR1 is MNHNS and CDR2 SASEGT. CDR3 length: 14 amino acids. The DNA of the CDR3 is TGTGCCAGCAGTGAAACAGCGAACACCGGGGAGCTGTTTTTT. Protein: CASSETANTGELFF.

This clonotype was recorded many times. The chain combines TRBV7-8 with TRBJ2-3, with 12 bases aligning to TRBD2. Per germline, CDR1 SGHVS and CDR2 FQNEAQ. After removal of 6 bases from V and 2 bases from J, the junction contained 27 bases not matched to a gene. CDR3 length equals 23 residues. The CDR3 protein is CASRGGGQLVPSGRATDTDTQYF. CDR3 coding DNA: TGTGCCAGCAGGGGTGGAGGACAGCTAGTCCCTAGCGGGAGGGCCACCGACACAGATACGCAGTATTTT.